This T cell receptor beta chain was retrieved from a study of T-cell reconstitution after alpha-beta-depleted transplantation in children. General study findings and limits: T-cell numbers and diversity one year post-transplant derived largely from freshly generated T cells. The study traced high day-60 TCRbeta diversity in some patients to surviving recipient T cells and thymic progenitors. By about two months after transplant, alpha-beta T cells reportedly arose from several hundred graft clones that had expanded.

TCRbeta library preparation incorporated unique molecular identifiers. One entry per CDR3 protein results from TCRdb running MiXCR on the PCR reads. The sample lists approximately 70,000 distinct CDR3 sequences; 4.9% were seen once. The CDR3 is made up of 14 amino acids. Germline V CDR1 and CDR2: SGHDT, YYEEEE. The ends were cut back, 6 bases at V and 0 bases at J, with 12 bases in the middle. In its sample, this clonotype was seen many times. Its antigen is unidentified. Specimen: PBMCs, mostly from graft donor cells, collected 180 days after TCRalphabeta/CD19-depleted stem cell transplant. The rearrangement links TRBV5-6 to TRBJ2-5, with D possibly TRBD2 on 5 matching bases. This clonotype was obtained from a boy under two years old who had a stem cell transplant for acute myeloid leukemia, so the T cells may come from the graft donor. The CDR3 spells CASTPREYQETQYF. In DNA, the CDR3 is TGTGCCAGCACCCCGAGGGAGTACCAAGAGACCCAGTACTTC.